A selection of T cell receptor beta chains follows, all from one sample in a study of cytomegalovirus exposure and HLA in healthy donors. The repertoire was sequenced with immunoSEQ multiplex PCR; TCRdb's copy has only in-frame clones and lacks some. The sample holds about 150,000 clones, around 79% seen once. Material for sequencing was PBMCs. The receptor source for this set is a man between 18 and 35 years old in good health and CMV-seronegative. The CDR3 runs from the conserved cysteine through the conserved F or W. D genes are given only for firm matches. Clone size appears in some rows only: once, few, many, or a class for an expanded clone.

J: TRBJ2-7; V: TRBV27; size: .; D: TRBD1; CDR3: CASSLSIRDRGSYEQYF; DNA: TGTGCCAGCAGTTTGTCGATCCGGGACAGGGGCTCCTACGAGCAGTACTTC
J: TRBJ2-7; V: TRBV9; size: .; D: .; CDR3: CASSVAAGSSSEQYF; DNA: TGTGCCAGCAGCGTAGCGGCGGGATCTTCCAGCGAGCAGTACTTC
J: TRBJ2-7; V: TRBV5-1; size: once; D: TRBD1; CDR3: CASSFGQGPTSYEQYF; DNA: TGCGCCAGCAGCTTCGGACAGGGGCCGACCTCCTACGAGCAGTACTTC
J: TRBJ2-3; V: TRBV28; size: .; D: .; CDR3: CASSPDSGDTQYF; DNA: TGTGCCAGCAGTCCCGACTCCGGAGATACGCAGTATTTT
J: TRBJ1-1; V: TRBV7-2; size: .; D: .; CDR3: CASSFSSGTEAFF; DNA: TGTGCCAGCAGCTTTTCATCGGGGACTGAAGCTTTCTTT
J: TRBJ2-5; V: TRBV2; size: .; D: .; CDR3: CASSAWEDTQYF; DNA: TGTGCCAGCAGTGCATGGGAGGACACCCAGTACTTC
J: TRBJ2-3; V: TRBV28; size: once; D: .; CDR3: CASSDRSTDTQYF; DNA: TGTGCCAGCAGCGACAGGAGCACAGATACGCAGTATTTT
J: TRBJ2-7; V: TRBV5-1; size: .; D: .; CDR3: CASSLSGGYEQYF; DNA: TGCGCCAGCAGCCTATCCGGAGGTTACGAGCAGTACTTC
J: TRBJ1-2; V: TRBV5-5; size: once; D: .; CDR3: CASSLSAGSNYGYTF; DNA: TGTGCCAGCAGCTTGTCCGCGGGGTCTAACTATGGCTACACCTTC
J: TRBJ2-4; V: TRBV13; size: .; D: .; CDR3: CASSSRDGSGIQYF; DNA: TGTGCCAGCAGCTCGCGTGACGGATCGGGCATTCAGTACTTC
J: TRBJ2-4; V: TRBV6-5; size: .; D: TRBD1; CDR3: CASTRTWDSGALQYF; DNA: TGTGCCAGCACTCGGACTTGGGACAGCGGCGCCCTTCAGTACTTC
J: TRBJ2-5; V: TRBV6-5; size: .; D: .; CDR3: CASTSWGRGETQYF; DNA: TGTGCCAGCACGTCTTGGGGGCGCGGAGAGACCCAGTACTTC
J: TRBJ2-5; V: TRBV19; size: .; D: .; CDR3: CASSIAGGQETQYF; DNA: TGTGCCAGTAGTATAGCTGGAGGGCAAGAGACCCAGTACTTC
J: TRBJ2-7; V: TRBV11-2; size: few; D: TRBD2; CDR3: CASSWWTSGRGPEQYF; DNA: TGTGCCAGCAGCTGGTGGACTAGCGGGAGGGGTCCCGAGCAGTACTTC
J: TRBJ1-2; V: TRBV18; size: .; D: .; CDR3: CASSPGGMNYGYTF; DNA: TGTGCCAGCTCACCAGGAGGGATGAACTATGGCTACACCTTC
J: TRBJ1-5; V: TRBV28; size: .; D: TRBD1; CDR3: CASKARDRGKHQPQHF; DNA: TGTGCCAGCAAAGCCCGGGACAGGGGTAAGCATCAGCCCCAGCATTTT
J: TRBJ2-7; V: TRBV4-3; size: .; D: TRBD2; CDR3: CASSQTGTSGSYEQYF; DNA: TGCGCCAGCAGCCAAACCGGGACTAGCGGGTCCTACGAGCAGTACTTC
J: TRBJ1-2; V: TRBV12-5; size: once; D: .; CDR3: CASGLDQNPSTF; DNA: TGTGCTAGTGGTTTGGATCAGAATCCCTCGACCTTC
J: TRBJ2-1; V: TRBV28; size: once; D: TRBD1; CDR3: CASTLDRGSYNEQFF; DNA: TGTGCCAGCACCTTGGACAGGGGTTCCTACAATGAGCAGTTCTTC
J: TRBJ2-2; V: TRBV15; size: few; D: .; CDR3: CATSQRGGTGELFF; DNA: TGTGCCACCAGTCAGAGGGGGGGGACCGGGGAGCTGTTTTTT
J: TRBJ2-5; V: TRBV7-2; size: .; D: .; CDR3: CASSSRYQETQYF; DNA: TGTGCCAGCAGCTCGCGATACCAAGAGACCCAGTACTTC
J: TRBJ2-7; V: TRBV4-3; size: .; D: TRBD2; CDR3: CASSQETGLAYYEQYF; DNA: TGCGCCAGCAGCCAAGAAACGGGACTAGCGTATTACGAGCAGTACTTC
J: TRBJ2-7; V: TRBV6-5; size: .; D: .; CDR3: CASKRATEQYF; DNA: TGTGCCAGCAAGAGAGCGACCGAGCAGTACTTC
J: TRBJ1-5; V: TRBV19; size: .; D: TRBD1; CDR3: CASSIRGQSGNQPQHF; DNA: TGTGCCAGTAGTATTAGGGGGCAAAGTGGCAATCAGCCCCAGCATTTT
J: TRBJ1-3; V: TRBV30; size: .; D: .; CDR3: CAWQGLENTIYF; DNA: TGTGCCTGGCAGGGATTGGAAAACACCATATATTTT
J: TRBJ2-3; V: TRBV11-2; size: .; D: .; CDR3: CASSLVQADTQYF; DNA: TGTGCCAGCAGCTTAGTACAGGCAGATACGCAGTATTTT
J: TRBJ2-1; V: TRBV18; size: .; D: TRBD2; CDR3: CASSMGLDTYNEQFF; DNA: TGTGCCAGCTCAATGGGACTAGACACCTACAATGAGCAGTTCTTC
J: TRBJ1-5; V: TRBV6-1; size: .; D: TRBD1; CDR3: CATDRGVPNQPQHF; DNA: TGTGCCACGGACAGGGGCGTCCCCAATCAGCCCCAGCATTTT
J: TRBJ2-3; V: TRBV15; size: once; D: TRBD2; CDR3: CATSRDYGLAGADTQYF; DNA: TGTGCCACCAGCAGAGATTATGGACTAGCGGGGGCGGATACGCAGTATTTT
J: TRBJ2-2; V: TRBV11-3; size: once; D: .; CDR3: CASSPQGTGELFF; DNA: TGTGCCAGCAGCCCCCAGGGGACCGGGGAGCTGTTTTTT
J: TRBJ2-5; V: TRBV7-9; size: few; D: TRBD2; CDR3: CASSLQGLVDQETQYF; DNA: TGTGCCAGCAGCTTACAGGGACTAGTCGACCAAGAGACCCAGTACTTC
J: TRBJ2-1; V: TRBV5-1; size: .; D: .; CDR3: CASSSSPGGDEQFF; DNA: TGCGCCAGCAGCTCTAGCCCGGGGGGCGATGAGCAGTTCTTC
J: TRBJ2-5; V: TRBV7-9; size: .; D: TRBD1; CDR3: CASTLTGDQYF; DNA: TGTGCCAGCACCCTTACAGGGGACCAGTACTTC
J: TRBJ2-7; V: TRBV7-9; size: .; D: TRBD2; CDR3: CSSSPGLAVYF; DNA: TGTTCCAGCAGCCCCGGACTAGCGGTGTACTTC
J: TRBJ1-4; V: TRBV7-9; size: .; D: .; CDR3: CASSLVQSNEKLFF; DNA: TGTGCCAGCAGCTTAGTACAGTCAAATGAAAAACTGTTTTTT
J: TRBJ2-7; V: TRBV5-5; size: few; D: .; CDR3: CASSFGLAPALYEQYF; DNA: TGTGCCAGCAGCTTTGGCCTAGCCCCCGCCCTCTACGAGCAGTACTTC
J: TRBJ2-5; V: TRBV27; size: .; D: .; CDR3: CASGQRAAQETQYF; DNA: TGTGCCAGCGGCCAGAGGGCGGCCCAAGAGACCCAGTACTTC
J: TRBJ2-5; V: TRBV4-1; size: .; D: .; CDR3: CASSFEGEETQYF; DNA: TGCGCCAGCAGCTTCGAGGGGGAAGAGACCCAGTACTTC
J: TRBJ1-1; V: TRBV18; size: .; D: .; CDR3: CASSLGENTEAFF; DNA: TGTGCCAGCTCACTAGGAGAGAACACTGAAGCTTTCTTT
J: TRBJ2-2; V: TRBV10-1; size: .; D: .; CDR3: CASSPSGTNTGELFF; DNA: TGCGCCAGCAGTCCGTCCGGGACGAACACCGGGGAGCTGTTTTTT
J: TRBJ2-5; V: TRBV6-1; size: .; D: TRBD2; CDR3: CASSEAGLAGVQETQYF; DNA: TGTGCCAGCAGTGAAGCCGGACTAGCGGGAGTTCAGGAGACCCAGTACTTC
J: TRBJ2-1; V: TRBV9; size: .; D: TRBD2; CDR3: CASSASGTAYNEQFF; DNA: TGTGCCAGCAGCGCTAGCGGGACGGCCTACAATGAGCAGTTCTTC